This TCR beta chain was profiled in a study of blood T cell repertoires in COVID-19. Study-level background: Specimens from acute and convalescent COVID-19 originated in the United States, Italy and Spain.

CDR1 and CDR2 (germline): MNHEY, SVGAGI. V was clipped by 0 bases and J by 4 bases, with 12 bases between them. The CDR3 length is 15 residues. Original processing methods: Scientists estimated how many nucleated cells there were by amplifying reference gene primers. Sequenced by immunoSEQ multiplex PCR; TCRdb stores in-frame clones only, minus some. V and J calls and clone size are copied from that table; D and trimming were computed from the DNA. The profile covers approximately 250,000 clones, with 88% appearing a single time and around 1.3% taken by the ten largest. Those enrolled, adults aged roughly 18 to 100 years, came from about two dozen US areas.

The source is a woman in her 40s with acute COVID-19. The sample taken for sequencing was PBMCs or T cells enriched from blood (not recorded which). The rearrangement joins TRBV6-5 to TRBJ1-1; D is undetermined. The CDR3 protein is CASSYSALDGTEAFF. The CDR3 nucleotides read TGTGCCAGCAGTTACTCGGCCCTAGATGGCACTGAAGCTTTCTTT.